This T cell receptor (beta chain) was identified in a study of identical twins. TCRdb ran MiXCR on the 5' RACE reads and lists one entry per CDR3 protein. This sample has under 900,000 distinct CDR3 sequences; roughly an eighth occur once, and the top ten carry around 1.6%. This CDR3 contains 15 residues. The V gene's germline CDR1 is DFQATT and CDR2 SNEGSKA (reference sequence). The J segment lost 1 base and the V segment lost 3 bases, leaving 6 bases of the junction unmatched. The same data also contributed to another study, on yellow fever vaccine responses in identical twins.

This TCR was recovered from a young woman in good health. The specimen sequenced was PBMCs. The V and J genes are TRBV20-1 and TRBJ1-2; 9 bases map to TRBD1. In DNA form, the CDR3 reads TGCAGTGCTAGGCGGCCGGGACAGGGTAACTATGGCTACACCTTC. Its translation is CSARRPGQGNYGYTF.